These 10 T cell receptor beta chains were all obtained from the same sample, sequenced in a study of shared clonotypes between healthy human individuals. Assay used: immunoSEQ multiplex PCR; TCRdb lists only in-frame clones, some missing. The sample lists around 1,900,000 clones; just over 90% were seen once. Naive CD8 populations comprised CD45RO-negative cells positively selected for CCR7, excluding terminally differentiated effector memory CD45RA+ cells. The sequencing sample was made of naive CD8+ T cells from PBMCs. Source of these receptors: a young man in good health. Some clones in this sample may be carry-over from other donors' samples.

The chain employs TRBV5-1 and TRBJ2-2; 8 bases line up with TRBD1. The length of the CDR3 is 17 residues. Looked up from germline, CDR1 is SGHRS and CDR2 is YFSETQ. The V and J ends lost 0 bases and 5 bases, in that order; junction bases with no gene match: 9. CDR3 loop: CASSLDLGQGATGELFF. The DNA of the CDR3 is TGCGCCAGCAGCTTGGATCTAGGACAGGGAGCGACCGGGGAGCTGTTTTTT.

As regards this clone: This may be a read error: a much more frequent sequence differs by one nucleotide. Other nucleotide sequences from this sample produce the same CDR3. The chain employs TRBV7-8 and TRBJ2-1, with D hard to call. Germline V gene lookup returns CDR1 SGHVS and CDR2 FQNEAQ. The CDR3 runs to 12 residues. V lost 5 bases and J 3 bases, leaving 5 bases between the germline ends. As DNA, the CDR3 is TGTGCCAGCAGCCCCAACTACAATGAGCAGTTCTTC. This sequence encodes CASSPNYNEQFF.

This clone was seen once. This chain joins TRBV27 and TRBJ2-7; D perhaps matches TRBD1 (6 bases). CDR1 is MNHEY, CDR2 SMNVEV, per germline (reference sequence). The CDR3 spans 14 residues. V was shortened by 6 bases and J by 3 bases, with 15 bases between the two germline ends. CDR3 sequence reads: CASRPVEGHYEQYF. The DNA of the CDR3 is TGTGCCAGCAGGCCCGTTGAGGGACACTACGAGCAGTACTTC.

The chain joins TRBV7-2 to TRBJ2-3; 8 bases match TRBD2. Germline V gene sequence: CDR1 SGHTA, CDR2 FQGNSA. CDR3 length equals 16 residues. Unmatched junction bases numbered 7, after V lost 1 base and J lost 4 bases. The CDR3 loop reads CASSLGWREVADTQYF. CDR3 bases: TGTGCCAGCAGCTTAGGTTGGCGGGAGGTCGCAGATACGCAGTATTTT.

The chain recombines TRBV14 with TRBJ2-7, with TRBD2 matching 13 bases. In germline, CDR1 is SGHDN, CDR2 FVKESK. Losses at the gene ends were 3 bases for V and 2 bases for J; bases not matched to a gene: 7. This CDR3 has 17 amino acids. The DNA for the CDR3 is TGTGCCAGCAGCCAGGGACTAGCGGGGAGAGGCCCCTACGAGCAGTACTTC. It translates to CASSQGLAGRGPYEQYF.

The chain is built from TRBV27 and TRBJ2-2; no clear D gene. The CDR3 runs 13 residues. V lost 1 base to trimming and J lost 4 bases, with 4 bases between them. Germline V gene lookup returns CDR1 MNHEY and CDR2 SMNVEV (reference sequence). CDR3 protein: CASSLFGTGELFF. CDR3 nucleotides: TGTGCCAGCAGTTTATTCGGCACCGGGGAGCTGTTTTTT.

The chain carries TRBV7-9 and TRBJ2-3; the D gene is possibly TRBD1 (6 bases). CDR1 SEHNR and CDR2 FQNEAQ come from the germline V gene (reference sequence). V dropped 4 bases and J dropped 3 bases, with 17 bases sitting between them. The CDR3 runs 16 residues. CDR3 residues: CASSSPRQGNTDTQYF. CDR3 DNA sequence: TGTGCCAGCAGCTCGCCCCGGCAGGGGAATACAGATACGCAGTATTTT.

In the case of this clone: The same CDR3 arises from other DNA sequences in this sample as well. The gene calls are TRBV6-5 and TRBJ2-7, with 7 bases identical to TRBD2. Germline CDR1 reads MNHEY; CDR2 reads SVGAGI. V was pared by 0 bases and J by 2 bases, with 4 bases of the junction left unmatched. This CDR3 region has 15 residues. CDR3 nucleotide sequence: TGTGCCAGCAGTTACTCGTCGGGAGGTACCTACGAGCAGTACTTC. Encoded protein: CASSYSSGGTYEQYF.

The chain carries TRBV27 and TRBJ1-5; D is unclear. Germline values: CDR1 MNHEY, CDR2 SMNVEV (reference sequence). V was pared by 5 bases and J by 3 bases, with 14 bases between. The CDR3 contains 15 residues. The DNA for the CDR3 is TGTGCCAGCAGTCCCCCGGGGAGAGTCAATCAGCCCCAGCATTTT. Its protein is CASSPPGRVNQPQHF.

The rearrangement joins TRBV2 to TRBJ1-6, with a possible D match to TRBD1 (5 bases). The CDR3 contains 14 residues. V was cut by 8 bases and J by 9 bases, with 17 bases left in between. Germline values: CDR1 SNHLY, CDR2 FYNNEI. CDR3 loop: CASGTGDGSSPLHF. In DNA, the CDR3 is TGTGCCAGCGGGACTGGCGATGGGAGTTCACCCCTCCACTTT.